These 19 T cell receptor beta chains came from one sample sequenced in a study of post-analysis software for immune sequencing data. General study findings and limits: Higher frequency in patients than in controls was seen for roughly five TRBV segments, with TRBV5-6, TRBV5-1 and TRBV20-1 among them.

Presence of unique molecular identifiers characterized the TCR beta cDNA libraries. TCRdb recomputed calls from the PCR reads with MiXCR, one row per CDR3 protein. The sample lists about 570,000 distinct CDR3 sequences; roughly 34% were seen once. Their target antigens are unknown. Sequencing was carried out using blood. The receptor set was obtained from a girl aged 2-17 years with multiple sclerosis.

This clonotype was observed a handful of times. This chain connects TRBV12-3 or TRBV12-4 to TRBJ2-7, with 8 bases that match TRBD2. CDR3 size: 14 residues. The V segment lost 5 bases and the J segment 3 bases; nucleotides outside the gene matches: 6. Here the CDR3 DNA reads TGTGCCAGCAGTATTTTAGCGGGGCGCTACGAGCAGTACTTC. The encoded protein is CASSILAGRYEQYF.

The chain employs TRBV12-3 or TRBV12-4 and TRBJ1-2, with 8 bases identical to TRBD1. Unmatched junction bases numbered 10, after V lost 5 bases and J lost 5 bases. The CDR3 is 15 amino acids. CDR3 coding DNA: TGTGCCAGCAGTCTCACAGGGGGAAAGGAGTATGGCTACACCTTC. Residues: CASSLTGGKEYGYTF.

A note on this clonotype: Sequence at one end of the junction differs from germline and may be a read error. CDR3 in DNA: TGCAGTGCTAGCCGGATTGGTAATGAAAAACGGTTTTTT. This codes for CSASRIGNEKRFF. The chain is built from TRBV20-1 and TRBJ1-4; no reliable D call. Germline V lookup: CDR1 DFQATT, CDR2 SNEGSKA (reference sequence). The CDR3 has 13 residues.

The chain joins TRBV20-1 to TRBJ2-3; no clear D. The CDR3 totals 12 residues. V shed 0 bases and J shed 4 bases, with 5 bases lying between them. Germline CDR1 DFQATT, CDR2 SNEGSKA (reference sequence). The CDR3 protein is CSARELPDTQYF. CDR3 nucleotides: TGCAGTGCTAGAGAGTTACCAGATACGCAGTATTTT.

This clonotype was counted only a few times. The chain is built from TRBV7-6 and TRBJ1-3; D uncertain. The CDR3 contains 18 residues. Germline V gene lookup returns CDR1 SGHVS and CDR2 FNYEAQ. V shed 5 bases and J shed 0 bases, with 20 bases lying between them. CDR3: CASSPSFPIHHSGNTIYF. The CDR3 nucleotides are TGTGCCAGCAGCCCCTCATTCCCCATCCACCACTCTGGAAACACCATATATTTT.

This clonotype has only a few counts. The chain joins TRBV19 to TRBJ2-7; TRBD1 or TRBD2 may be the D gene (5 bases each). The J call may not be correct, given that the DNA end is closer to TRBJ2-5. CDR1 LNHDA and CDR2 SQIVND come from the germline V gene (reference sequence). This CDR3 has 15 residues. The CDR3 DNA is TGTGCCAGTAGTATCCCGGGACGGCGAGTGGAGACCCAGTACTTC. It specifies CASSIPGRRVETQYF.

The sample holds a few counts of this clonotype. CDR3 nucleotide sequence: TGTGCCAGCATCATCGGGGAGAGCTCCTACAATGAGCAGTTCTTC. Translating gives CASIIGESSYNEQFF. This chain connects TRBV7-8 to TRBJ2-1; D may be TRBD2 (5 bases). The CDR3 spans 15 residues. CDR1 and CDR2 (germline): SGHVS, FQNEAQ. Trimming stripped 7 bases from V and 0 bases from J, with 13 bases between.

The gene calls are TRBV7-8 and TRBJ2-1; TRBD2 matches 12 bases. Trimming took 5 bases from V and 7 from J; bases not matched to a gene: 12. This CDR3 comprises 17 residues. In germline, CDR1 is SGHVS, CDR2 FQNEAQ. CDR3 residues: CASSPRPLAGGDNEQFF. CDR3 DNA sequence: TGTGCCAGCAGCCCCCGACCACTAGCGGGGGGTGATAATGAGCAGTTCTTC.

A few counts support this clonotype. The V gene is TRBV6-5, the J gene TRBJ1-2; 7 bases are shared with TRBD1. The CDR3 spans 15 residues. The V gene's germline CDR1 is MNHEY and CDR2 SVGAGI. V lost 0 bases to trimming and J lost 4 bases; unmatched junction nucleotides: 5. The CDR3 DNA follows: TGTGCCAGCAGTTACTCAGGGGGCGAGGGCTATGGCTACACCTTC. Translating gives CASSYSGGEGYGYTF.

The rearrangement joins TRBV20-1 to TRBJ1-5, with 7 bases that match TRBD1. The length of the CDR3 is 22 residues. Germline assignment: CDR1 DFQATT and CDR2 SNEGSKA (reference sequence). J lost 2 bases, V lost 2 bases, and 27 bases had no gene match. The CDR3: CSARFTSRTGPPQLFGNQPQHF. In nucleotides, the CDR3 is TGCAGTGCTAGATTCACAAGCAGGACAGGTCCCCCCCAATTATTTGGCAATCAGCCCCAGCATTTT.

This clonotype has more than one count but fewer than ten. The V gene is TRBV12-3 or TRBV12-4, the J gene TRBJ2-1, with 11 bases identical to TRBD2. Losses at the gene ends were 5 bases for V and 4 bases for J; bases not matched to a gene: 7. CDR3 size: 16 residues. The CDR3 bases are TGTGCCAGCAGTCCACCTCGACTAGCGGGGTACAATGAGCAGTTCTTC. This translates into CASSPPRLAGYNEQFF.

This clonotype was recorded many times. The chain has TRBV6-5 and TRBJ2-1; 10 nucleotides agree with TRBD1. CDR1 is MNHEY and CDR2 is SVGAGI in the germline V gene. CDR3 length equals 14 residues. The V gene end was trimmed by 5 bases and the J gene end by 7 bases; junction bases not matched to a gene: 5. Here the CDR3 reads CASSRDRGWNEQFF. DNA for the CDR3: TGTGCCAGCAGTCGGGACAGGGGATGGAATGAGCAGTTCTTC.

This clonotype has more than one count but fewer than ten. This chain uses TRBV12-3 or TRBV12-4 with TRBJ2-7; possibly TRBD1 or TRBD2 for D (5 bases each). Gene TRBJ2-5 matches the end of the DNA better, so the J call may be wrong. This CDR3 spans 16 amino acids. The CDR3 loop is CASSLRAGTAKETQYF. The CDR3, as DNA: TGTGCCAGCAGTCTCCGAGCCGGGACGGCAAAAGAGACCCAGTACTTC.

This chain uses TRBV29-1 with TRBJ2-1, with 16 bases identical to TRBD2. The germline CDR1 and CDR2 sequences are SQVTM and ANQGSEA. V lost 5 bases, J lost 6 bases, and 13 bases stayed unmatched. The CDR3 is 18 amino acids. The DNA of the CDR3 is TGCAGCGTTCGTTCGGGACTAGCGGGGGGGCGGTCGGTCAATGAGCAGTTCTTC. Translation gives CSVRSGLAGGRSVNEQFF.

This clonotype occurred a few times. The rearrangement joins TRBV20-1 to TRBJ2-5; D unclear. This CDR3 has 12 amino acids. From germline, CDR1 is DFQATT and CDR2 SNEGSKA (reference sequence). Trimming removed 3 bases at V and 1 base at J, with 6 bases between. As DNA, the CDR3 is TGCAGTGCTAGCCCCGTCCAAGAGACCCAGTACTTC. Protein: CSASPVQETQYF.

This clonotype was counted a few times. At one end the junction does not follow the germline gene, possibly because of a read error. The chain carries TRBV24-1 and TRBJ2-3; 9 nucleotides match TRBD1. Germline CDR1 reads KGHDR; CDR2 reads SFDVKD. This CDR3 has 16 amino acids. Here the CDR3 DNA reads TGTGCCGCCAGTGACGGGACAGGGAGTTCCCCAGATACGCAGTATTTT. Translation: CAASDGTGSSPDTQYF.

The chain links TRBV6-2 or TRBV6-3 to TRBJ2-3; 8 bases are shared with TRBD2. V trimming: 8 bases; J trimming: 4 bases; junction bases outside the gene matches: 8. In germline, CDR1 is MNHEY, CDR2 SVGEGT. The CDR3 contains 14 residues. CDR3 region: CASGRGVLADTQYF. CDR3 nucleotide sequence: TGTGCCAGCGGGCGGGGGGTCCTGGCAGATACGCAGTATTTT.

The chain is built from TRBV9 and TRBJ2-7; tentatively, D is TRBD2 (6 bases). The CDR3 runs 16 residues. Germline V gene lookup returns CDR1 SGDLS and CDR2 YYNGEE. V lost 0 bases, J lost 7 bases, and 20 bases lay in between. CDR3: CASSVDSAGLRNEQYF. For the CDR3, the DNA is TGTGCCAGCAGCGTAGACTCCGCGGGGCTCCGCAATGAGCAGTACTTC.

This clonotype turned up a few times. This chain joins TRBV4-1 and TRBJ2-5, with D possibly being TRBD2 (5 bases). Germline values: CDR1 MGHRA, CDR2 YSYEKL. The CDR3 sequence is 16 residues long. V lost 0 bases and J 2 bases, leaving 13 bases between the germline ends. CDR3 sequence (DNA): TGCGCCAGCAGCCAAGAAGTGGGGAGAATGCAAGAGACCCAGTACTTC. Translated, it gives CASSQEVGRMQETQYF.